The 25 T cell receptor beta chains below come from one sample, sequenced in a study of T cell repertoires in cytomegalovirus infection. TCRdb called the reads again in MiXCR, with one record for every CDR3 protein. The table shows 200,000 to 250,000 distinct CDR3 sequences, with roughly 20% occurring only once. The sequenced sample consisted of CD8+ T cells from PBMCs. These receptors were obtained from a human donor in good health (CMV status not recorded). Some clones in this sample may be carry-over from other donors' samples.

The chain joins TRBV4-1 to TRBJ1-1; D might be TRBD1 (5 bases). V was cut by 2 bases and J by 4 bases, with 14 bases left in between. There are 15 residues in the CDR3. The V gene's germline CDR1 is MGHRA and CDR2 YSYEKL. The CDR3 nucleotides are TGCGCCAGCAGCCAAAATCTGGGGGGGGGCACTGAAGCTTTCTTT. Protein product: CASSQNLGGGTEAFF.

This clonotype was seen many times. The V gene is TRBV28, the J gene TRBJ2-5; D ambiguous. V lost 7 bases and J 0 bases, leaving 6 bases between the germline ends. CDR3 size: 12 residues. Germline V gives CDR1 MDHEN, CDR2 SYDVKM. CDR3 DNA sequence: TGTGCCAGCAATCAAGACCAAGAGACCCAGTACTTC. Protein sequence: CASNQDQETQYF.

This chain connects TRBV24-1 to TRBJ2-3; D may be TRBD2 (6 bases). CDR3 length equals 15 residues. Germline assignment: CDR1 KGHDR and CDR2 SFDVKD. Trimming left V 5 bases short and J 1 base short, with 12 bases between. CDR3 coding DNA: TGTGCCACCAGTGCCCCGGGAGCGGGCACAGATACGCAGTATTTT. Amino acid sequence: CATSAPGAGTDTQYF.

The rearrangement links TRBV7-9 to TRBJ1-4, with D maybe TRBD1 (5 bases). V shed 7 bases and J shed 2 bases, with 11 bases lying between them. The V gene's germline CDR1 is SEHNR and CDR2 FQNEAQ (reference sequence). CDR3 length equals 14 residues. This chain's CDR3 is CASTRDETNEKLFF. CDR3 bases: TGTGCCAGCACCCGGGACGAGACTAATGAAAAACTGTTTTTT. The full variable domain, rest sourced from reference TRBV7-9 and TRBJ1-4, is DTGVSQNPRHKITKRGQNVTFRCDPISEHNRLYWYRQTLGQGPEFLTYFQNEAQLEKSRLLSDRFSAERPKGSFSTLEIQRTEQGDSAMYLCASTRDETNEKLFFGSGTQLSVL.

V is TRBV19 and J is TRBJ2-1; unclear D gene. V was shortened by 2 bases and J by 2 bases, with 4 bases between the two germline ends. The CDR3 covers 13 residues. CDR1 is LNHDA and CDR2 is SQIVND in the germline V gene (reference sequence). The CDR3: CASSINPYNEQFF. The DNA for the CDR3 is TGTGCCAGTAGTATAAACCCCTACAATGAGCAGTTCTTC.

This clonotype was observed once. This sequence joins TRBV20-1 and TRBJ1-5, with unresolved D. From germline, CDR1 is DFQATT and CDR2 SNEGSKA (reference sequence). The CDR3 spans 15 residues. V lost 1 base to trimming and J lost 2 bases, with 12 bases between them. The CDR3 coding sequence is TGCAGTGCTAGAGTGGAGGGTTGGGGCAATCAGCCCCAGCATTTT. Its protein product is CSARVEGWGNQPQHF.

CDR3 region: CSAPGLAGSSTDTQYF. In nucleotides, the CDR3 is TGCAGTGCCCCGGGACTAGCGGGGTCTAGCACAGATACGCAGTATTTT. The chain has TRBV20-1 and TRBJ2-3, with 13 bases matching TRBD2. The CDR3 is made up of 16 amino acids. Losses at the gene ends were 6 bases for V and 0 bases for J; bases not matched to a gene: 6. Per germline, CDR1 DFQATT and CDR2 SNEGSKA (reference sequence).

The gene calls are TRBV27 and TRBJ2-7; D not certain. Germline-derived CDR1 and CDR2 are MNHEY and SMNVEV (reference sequence). Trimming took off 5 bases at V and 6 bases at J, with 17 bases between the two ends. The CDR3 is made up of 14 amino acids. Written as DNA, the CDR3 is TGTGCCAGCAGTATCGCACACAGCCAGTCCGAGCAGTACTTC. It encodes CASSIAHSQSEQYF.

This chain connects TRBV12-3 or TRBV12-4 to TRBJ2-5; unclear D gene. Trimming pared 5 bases from V and 2 bases from J, leaving 9 bases between. This CDR3 spans 13 amino acids. CDR3 sequence reads: CASSATGQETQYF. The DNA for the CDR3 is TGTGCCAGCAGTGCGACGGGTCAAGAGACCCAGTACTTC.

The chain carries TRBV28 and TRBJ1-6, with TRBD1 as a possible D gene (6 bases). The V end was cut by 5 bases, the J end by 8 bases, with 19 bases between. The germline V gene encodes CDR1 MDHEN and CDR2 SYDVKM. This CDR3 contains 16 residues. The CDR3, as DNA: TGTGCCAGCAGTCCCCCTTGGGCAGGGGCAGATTCACCCCTCCACTTT. It codes for CASSPPWAGADSPLHF.

V is TRBV7-9 and J is TRBJ2-7, with 11 positions matching TRBD1. Germline V gene lookup returns CDR1 SEHNR and CDR2 FQNEAQ (reference sequence). This CDR3 has 14 amino acids. The V gene end was trimmed by 6 bases and the J gene end by 3 bases; junction bases not matched to a gene: 4. For the CDR3, the DNA is TGTGCCAGCAGAGGTGGGACAGGGGGCTACGAGCAGTACTTC. Amino acids: CASRGGTGGYEQYF.

The chain employs TRBV20-1 and TRBJ2-1; 12 bases agree with TRBD2. The CDR3 is made up of 15 amino acids. In germline, CDR1 is DFQATT, CDR2 SNEGSKA (reference sequence). V was pared by 6 bases and J by 9 bases, with 12 bases of the junction left unmatched. This CDR3 reads CSAAEASGGAFEQFF. CDR3 nucleotides: TGCAGTGCCGCGGAGGCTAGCGGGGGGGCTTTTGAGCAGTTCTTC.

This chain uses TRBV12-3 or TRBV12-4 with TRBJ2-7; 11 nucleotides agree with TRBD2. CDR3 length equals 13 residues. V shed 7 bases and J 6 bases; nucleotides not matched to a gene: 5. The CDR3 is CASNPGTSGEQYF. CDR3 DNA sequence: TGTGCCAGCAACCCCGGGACTAGCGGCGAGCAGTACTTC.

The table lists this clonotype with a few counts. The chain is built from TRBV11-2 and TRBJ2-3; D gene unclear. The CDR3 extends over 14 amino acids. Germline V CDR1 and CDR2: SGHAT, FQNNGV. With 1 base removed from V and 1 base from J, the gap between germline ends came to 6 bases. CDR3 nucleotides: TGTGCCAGCAGCTTAGTGTCCCGCACAGATACGCAGTATTTT. Encoded protein: CASSLVSRTDTQYF. The whole variable domain, filled in from reference TRBV11-2 and TRBJ2-3, reads EAGVAQSPRYKIIEKRQSVAFWCNPISGHATLYWYQQILGQGPKLLIQFQNNGVVDDSQLPKDRFSAERLKGVDSTLKIQPAKLEDSAVYLCASSLVSRTDTQYFGPGTRLTVL.

The chain couples TRBV29-1 to TRBJ1-1, with TRBD1 identical over 9 bases. CDR3 length equals 14 residues. The V segment lost 3 bases and the J segment 2 bases; nucleotides outside the gene matches: 4. Germline CDR1 reads SQVTM; CDR2 reads ANQGSEA. The CDR3: CSVDRQGENTEAFF. As DNA, the CDR3 is TGCAGCGTTGATAGACAGGGGGAAAACACTGAAGCTTTCTTT.

The CDR3, as DNA: TGTGCCAGCAGACCAGGACTAGCGGAGGGAACCGGGGAGCTGTTTTTT. It yields the protein CASRPGLAEGTGELFF. The chain uses TRBV2 and TRBJ2-2, with 10 bases lining up with TRBD2. The CDR3 is made up of 16 amino acids. Germline V CDR1 and CDR2: SNHLY, FYNNEI. The V gene end was trimmed by 6 bases and the J gene end by 5 bases; junction bases not matched to a gene: 9.

Only a few counts were recorded for this clonotype. The genes are TRBV20-1 and TRBJ2-2, with 7 bases that match TRBD2. CDR1 and CDR2 (germline): DFQATT, SNEGSKA (reference sequence). This CDR3 has 16 residues. With 0 bases clipped from V and 4 bases from J, the junction kept 8 bases outside the gene matches. In nucleotides, the CDR3 is TGCAGTGCTAGAGATTTCGTGACGGGGGGCACCGGGGAGCTGTTTTTT. It codes for CSARDFVTGGTGELFF.

This clonotype was seen more than once but under ten times. The CDR3 loop reads CASSGTPGGAYGEQFF. The CDR3, as DNA: TGTGCCAGCAGCGGGACCCCCGGGGGCGCGTATGGTGAGCAGTTCTTC. This chain joins TRBV7-9 and TRBJ2-1; D may be TRBD1 or TRBD2 (6 bases each). V lost 5 bases, J lost 9 bases, and 23 bases lay in between. Germline lookup yields CDR1 SEHNR and CDR2 FQNEAQ (reference sequence). The CDR3 is 16 amino acids.

This clonotype was detected a few times. The rearrangement links TRBV2 to TRBJ2-7; D gene unclear. Per germline, CDR1 SNHLY and CDR2 FYNNEI. The CDR3 runs 14 residues. V lost 0 bases, J lost 2 bases, and 8 bases lay in between. In DNA, the CDR3 is TGTGCCAGCAGTGAAGCGCTTACAGCCTACGAGCAGTACTTC. Translating gives CASSEALTAYEQYF.

Comment on this clonotype: The germline gene is not matched at one end of the junction; a read error may be the cause. J is TRBJ2-1 and V is TRBV5-3, with D unclear. TRBV5-3 is placed among ORFs of uncertain function. This CDR3 spans 13 amino acids. DNA for the CDR3: TGTGCCAGCAGCTCGGTCCTCGTCAATGAGCAGTTCTTC. It encodes CASSSVLVNEQFF.

This clonotype appeared many times. This chain connects TRBV7-6 to TRBJ1-4; tentative D call: TRBD1 (6 bases). V was pared by 2 bases and J by 8 bases, with 15 bases between. The CDR3 is 15 amino acids. CDR1 and CDR2 (germline): SGHVS, FNYEAQ. CDR3: CASSLTPGGDEKLFF. In DNA, the CDR3 is TGTGCCAGCAGCTTAACTCCGGGGGGCGACGAAAAACTGTTTTTT.

This clonotype was seen a few times. V gene TRBV11-1 combines with J gene TRBJ2-5; D remains ambiguous. The CDR3 covers 12 residues. Trimming stripped 4 bases from V and 5 bases from J, with 8 bases between. CDR1 is SGHAT, CDR2 FQDESV, per germline (reference sequence). As DNA, the CDR3 is TGTGCCAGCAGCTGGAACGGGGAGACCCAGTACTTC. This gives the protein CASSWNGETQYF.

The chain is built from TRBV29-1 and TRBJ2-3, with 9 bases lining up with TRBD1. V lost 0 bases to trimming and J lost 3 bases; unmatched junction nucleotides: 7. This CDR3 has 16 residues. CDR1 and CDR2 (germline): SQVTM, ANQGSEA. Here the CDR3 reads CSVEDPTGGWTDTQYF. DNA of the CDR3: TGCAGCGTTGAAGATCCCACAGGGGGCTGGACAGATACGCAGTATTTT.

V and J are TRBV12-3 or TRBV12-4 and TRBJ2-2; 9 nucleotides line up with TRBD1. The trim removed 1 base at V and 4 bases at J, leaving 4 bases unmatched. The CDR3 covers 16 residues. CDR3 sequence: CASSLGRDRATGELFF. DNA for the CDR3: TGTGCCAGCAGTTTAGGTCGGGACAGGGCCACCGGGGAGCTGTTTTTT.

The genes are TRBV20-1 and TRBJ2-7; D gene uncertain. Germline lookup yields CDR1 DFQATT and CDR2 SNEGSKA (reference sequence). V was trimmed by 5 bases and J by 0 bases, leaving 17 bases between them. CDR3 length equals 15 residues. CDR3 residues: CSALGGPLISYEQYF. Here the CDR3 DNA reads TGCAGTGCTCTTGGTGGGCCGCTGATCTCCTACGAGCAGTACTTC.